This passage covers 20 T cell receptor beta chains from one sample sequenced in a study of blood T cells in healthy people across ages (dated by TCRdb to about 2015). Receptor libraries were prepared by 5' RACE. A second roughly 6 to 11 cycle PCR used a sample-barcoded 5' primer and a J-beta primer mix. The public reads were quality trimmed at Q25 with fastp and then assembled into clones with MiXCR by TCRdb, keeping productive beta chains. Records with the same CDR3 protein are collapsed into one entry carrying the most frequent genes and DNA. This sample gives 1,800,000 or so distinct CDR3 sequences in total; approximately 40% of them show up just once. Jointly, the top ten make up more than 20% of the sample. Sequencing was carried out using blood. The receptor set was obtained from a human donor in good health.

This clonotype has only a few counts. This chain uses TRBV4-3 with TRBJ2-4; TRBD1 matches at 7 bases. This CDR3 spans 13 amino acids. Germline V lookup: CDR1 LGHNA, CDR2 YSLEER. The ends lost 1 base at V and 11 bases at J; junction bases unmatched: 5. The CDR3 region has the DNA TGCGCCAGCAGCCAAGCGACAGGGCGGGTTCAGTACTTC. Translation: CASSQATGRVQYF.

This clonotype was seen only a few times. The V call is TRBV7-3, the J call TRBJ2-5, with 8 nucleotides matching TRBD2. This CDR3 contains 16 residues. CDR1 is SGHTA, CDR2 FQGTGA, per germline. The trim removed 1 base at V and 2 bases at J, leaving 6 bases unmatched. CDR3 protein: CASSLIGGAVQETQYF. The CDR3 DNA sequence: TGTGCCAGCAGCTTAATCGGGGGGGCGGTTCAAGAGACCCAGTACTTC. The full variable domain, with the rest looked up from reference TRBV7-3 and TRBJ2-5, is GAGVSQTPSNKVTEKGKYVELRCDPISGHTALYWYRQSLGQGPEFLIYFQGTGAADDSGLPNDRFFAVRPEGSVSTLKIQRTERGDSAVYLCASSLIGGAVQETQYFGPGTRLLVL.

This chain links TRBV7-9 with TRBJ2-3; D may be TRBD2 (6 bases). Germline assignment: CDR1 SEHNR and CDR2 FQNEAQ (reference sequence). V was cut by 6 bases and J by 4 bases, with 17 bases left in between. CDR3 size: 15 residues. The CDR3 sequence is CASRPSAGRADTQYF. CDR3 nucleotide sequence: TGTGCCAGCAGACCCTCTGCGGGGCGGGCAGATACGCAGTATTTT. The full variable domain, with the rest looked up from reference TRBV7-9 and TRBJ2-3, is DTGVSQNPRHKITKRGQNVTFRCDPISEHNRLYWYRQTLGQGPEFLTYFQNEAQLEKSRLLSDRFSAERPKGSFSTLEIQRTEQGDSAMYLCASRPSAGRADTQYFGPGTRLTVL.

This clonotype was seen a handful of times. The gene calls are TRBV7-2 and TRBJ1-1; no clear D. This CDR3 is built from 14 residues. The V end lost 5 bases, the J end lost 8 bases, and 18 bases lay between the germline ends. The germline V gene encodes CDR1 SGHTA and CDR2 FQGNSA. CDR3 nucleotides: TGTGCCAGCAGCGGCAGGAGGACGGACCCCGAAGCTTTCTTT. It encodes CASSGRRTDPEAFF.

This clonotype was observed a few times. The CDR3 region is CASSYFSTDTQYF. In DNA, the CDR3 is TGTGCCAGCAGCTATTTCAGCACAGATACGCAGTATTTT. This chain joins TRBV7-2 and TRBJ2-3; D is unclear. The germline CDR1 and CDR2 sequences are SGHTA and FQGNSA. The CDR3 has 13 amino acids. V was trimmed by 4 bases and J by 0 bases, leaving 5 bases between them.

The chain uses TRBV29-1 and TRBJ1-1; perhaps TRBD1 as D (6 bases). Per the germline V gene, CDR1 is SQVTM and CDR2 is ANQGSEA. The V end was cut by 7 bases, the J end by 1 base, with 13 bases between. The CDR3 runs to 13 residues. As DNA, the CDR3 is TGCAGCGCTGGTTTCAGGGGGAACACTGAAGCTTTCTTT. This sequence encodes CSAGFRGNTEAFF.

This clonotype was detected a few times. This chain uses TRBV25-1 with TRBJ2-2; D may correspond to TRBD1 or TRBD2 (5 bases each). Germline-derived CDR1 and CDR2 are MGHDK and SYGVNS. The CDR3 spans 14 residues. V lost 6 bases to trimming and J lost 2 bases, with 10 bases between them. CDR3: CASSGALNTGELFF. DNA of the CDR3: TGTGCCAGCAGCGGGGCCCTAAACACCGGGGAGCTGTTTTTT.

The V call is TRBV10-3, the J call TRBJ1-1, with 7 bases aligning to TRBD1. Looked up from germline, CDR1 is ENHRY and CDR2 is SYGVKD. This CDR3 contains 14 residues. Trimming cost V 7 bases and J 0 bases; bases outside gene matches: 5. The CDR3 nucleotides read TGTGCCATCACCCGGGACAGCCTGAACACTGAAGCTTTCTTT. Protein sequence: CAITRDSLNTEAFF.

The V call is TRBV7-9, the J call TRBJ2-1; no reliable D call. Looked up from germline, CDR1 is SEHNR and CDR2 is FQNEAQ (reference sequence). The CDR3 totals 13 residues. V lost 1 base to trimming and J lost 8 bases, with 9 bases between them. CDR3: CASSLEPPDEQFF. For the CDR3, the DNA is TGTGCCAGCAGCTTAGAACCTCCGGATGAGCAGTTCTTC.

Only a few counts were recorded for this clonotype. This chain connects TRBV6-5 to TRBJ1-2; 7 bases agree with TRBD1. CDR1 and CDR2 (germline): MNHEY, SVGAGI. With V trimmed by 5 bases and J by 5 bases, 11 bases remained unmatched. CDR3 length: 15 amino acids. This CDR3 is CASSPRGQRAYGYTF. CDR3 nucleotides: TGTGCCAGCAGTCCCCGGGGACAGAGAGCGTATGGCTACACCTTC.

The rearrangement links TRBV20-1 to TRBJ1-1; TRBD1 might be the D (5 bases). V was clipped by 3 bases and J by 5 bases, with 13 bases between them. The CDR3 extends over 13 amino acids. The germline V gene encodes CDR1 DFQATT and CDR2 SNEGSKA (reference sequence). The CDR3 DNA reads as TGCAGTGCTAGTGAGCAGGGAAGGACTGAAGCTTTCTTT. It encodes CSASEQGRTEAFF.

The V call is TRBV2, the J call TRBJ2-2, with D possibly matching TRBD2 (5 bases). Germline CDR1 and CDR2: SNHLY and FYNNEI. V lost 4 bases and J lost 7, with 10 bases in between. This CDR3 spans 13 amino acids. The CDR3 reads CASSGLARGELFF. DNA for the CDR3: TGTGCCAGCAGTGGATTAGCGCGCGGGGAGCTGTTTTTT. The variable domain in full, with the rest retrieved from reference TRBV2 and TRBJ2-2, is EPEVTQTPSHQVTQMGQEVILRCVPISNHLYFYWYRQILGQKVEFLVSFYNNEISEKSEIFDDQFSVERPDGSNFTLKIRSTKLEDSAMYFCASSGLARGELFFGEGSRLTVL.

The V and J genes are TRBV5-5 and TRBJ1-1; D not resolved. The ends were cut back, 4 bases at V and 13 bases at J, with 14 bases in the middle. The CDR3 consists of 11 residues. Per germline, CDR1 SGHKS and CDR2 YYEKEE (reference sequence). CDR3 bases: TGTGCCAGCAGCCCTGGGTTTAATGTTTTCTTT. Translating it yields CASSPGFNVFF.

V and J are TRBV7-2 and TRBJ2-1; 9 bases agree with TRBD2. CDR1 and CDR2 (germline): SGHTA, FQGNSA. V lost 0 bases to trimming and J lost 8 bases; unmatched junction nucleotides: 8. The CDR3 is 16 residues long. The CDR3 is CASSLASGGLRDEQFF. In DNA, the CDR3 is TGTGCCAGCAGCTTAGCTAGCGGGGGACTCAGGGATGAGCAGTTCTTC.

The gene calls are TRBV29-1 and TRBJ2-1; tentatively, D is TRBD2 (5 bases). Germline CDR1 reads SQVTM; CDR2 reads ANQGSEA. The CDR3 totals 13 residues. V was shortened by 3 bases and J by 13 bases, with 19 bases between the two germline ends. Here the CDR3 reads CSVDGETQETQFF. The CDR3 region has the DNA TGCAGCGTTGACGGGGAAACTCAAGAGACCCAGTTCTTC.

The CDR3 DNA reads TGCGCCAGCAGCCAAGAGATAGGAAGGGGTCGTAATTCACCCCTCCACTTT. As protein: CASSQEIGRGRNSPLHF. This chain connects TRBV4-3 to TRBJ1-6; a possible D gene is TRBD1 (5 bases). Germline V gene lookup returns CDR1 LGHNA and CDR2 YSLEER. The CDR3 is 17 residues long. V lost 0 bases, J lost 6 bases, and 15 bases lay in between.

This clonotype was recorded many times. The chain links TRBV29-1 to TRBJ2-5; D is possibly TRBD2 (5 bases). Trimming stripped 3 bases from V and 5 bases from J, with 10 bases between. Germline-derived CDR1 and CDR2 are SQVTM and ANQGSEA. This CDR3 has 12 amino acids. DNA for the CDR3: TGCAGCGTTGATCTTAGAGGGGAGACCCAGTACTTC. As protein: CSVDLRGETQYF.

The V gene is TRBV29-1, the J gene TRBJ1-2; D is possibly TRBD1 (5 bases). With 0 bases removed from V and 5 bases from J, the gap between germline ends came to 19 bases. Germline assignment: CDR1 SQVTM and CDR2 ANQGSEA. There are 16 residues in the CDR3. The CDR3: CSVEDLYNSGRYGYTF. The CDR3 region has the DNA TGCAGCGTTGAAGATCTATATAATTCAGGGAGGTATGGCTACACCTTC.

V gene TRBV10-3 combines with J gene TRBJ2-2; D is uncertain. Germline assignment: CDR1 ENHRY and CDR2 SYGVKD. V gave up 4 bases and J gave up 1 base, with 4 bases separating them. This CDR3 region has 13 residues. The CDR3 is CAISVENTGELFF. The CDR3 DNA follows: TGTGCCATCAGTGTGGAGAACACCGGGGAGCTGTTTTTT.

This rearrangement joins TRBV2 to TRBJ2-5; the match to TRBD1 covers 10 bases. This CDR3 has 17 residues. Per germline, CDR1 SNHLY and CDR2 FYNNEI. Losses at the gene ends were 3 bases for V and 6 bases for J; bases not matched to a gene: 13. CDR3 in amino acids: CASSEPDPGQGMKTQYF. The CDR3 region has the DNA TGTGCCAGCAGTGAGCCCGATCCGGGACAGGGGATGAAGACCCAGTACTTC.